These 15 T cell receptor beta chains were all obtained from the same sample, sequenced in a study of CD4 and CD8 cells across lung adenocarcinoma regions (dated by TCRdb to 2016 to 2019). The protocol used for the library was PCR. Sequencing took place on a HiSeq X Ten. TCRdb reprocessing: public reads trimmed at Q25 with fastp, clones called with MiXCR, in-frame beta chains kept. Rows are combined by CDR3 protein, so each entry shows the most common genes and DNA. This sample holds some 14,000 distinct CDR3 sequences; around 45% were observed only once. The ten largest clones capture roughly 17% of the sample. The sequenced sample consisted of CD4+ T cells from the center of a lung tumor. Read against the paper, the sample's cell subset or site label means: tumor center region. All receptors come from a male donor with lung adenocarcinoma. The CD4 and CD8 labels of this study may be unreliable.

This clonotype is medium-sized within its sample. The chain uses TRBV27 and TRBJ2-4; 8 bases match TRBD1. V lost 6 bases and J lost 8; bases outside the gene matches: 3. The CDR3 is 12 amino acids. The germline CDR1 and CDR2 sequences are MNHEY and SMNVEV (reference sequence). DNA for the CDR3: TGTGCCAGCAGGAACAGGGGGGACATTCAGTACTTC. Translation: CASRNRGDIQYF.

This clonotype has a count of ten or more. V is TRBV6-1 and J is TRBJ2-7, with a weak D call TRBD1 (6 bases). CDR1 and CDR2 (germline): MNHNS, SASEGT. The V end was cut by 6 bases, the J end by 2 bases, with 14 bases between. CDR3 length equals 14 residues. This chain's CDR3 is CASSLQTGPYEQYF. The CDR3 DNA follows: TGTGCCAGCAGCCTCCAGACAGGTCCCTACGAGCAGTACTTC.

There are many counts of this clonotype. This sequence joins TRBV27 and TRBJ2-3; 9 bases are shared with TRBD2. The ends lost 7 bases at V and 2 bases at J; junction bases unmatched: 7. The CDR3 sequence is 15 residues long. CDR1 is MNHEY and CDR2 is SMNVEV in the germline V gene (reference sequence). The CDR3 DNA reads TGTGCCAGCACATTGCTAGCGGGGACCACAGATACGCAGTATTTT. Protein: CASTLLAGTTDTQYF.

This clonotype was seen a few times. V and J are TRBV20-1 and TRBJ2-1; D is unclear. Matching the DNA end better, TRBJ2-5 makes the J call doubtful. This CDR3 has 14 residues. CDR1 and CDR2 (germline): DFQATT, SNEGSKA (reference sequence). The CDR3 nucleotides are TGCAGTGCTAGAGATTGGGGTCTTCAAGAGACCCAGTACTTC. Translating it yields CSARDWGLQETQYF.

The chain joins TRBV6-1 to TRBJ1-2; D remains unclear. The CDR3 sequence is 13 residues long. CDR1 is MNHNS, CDR2 SASEGT, per germline. V was clipped by 1 base and J by 8 bases, with 11 bases between them. The CDR3 DNA reads as TGTGCCAGCAGTGAAGGTCCCCTCGGGGGCTACACCTTC. Translating it yields CASSEGPLGGYTF.

The CDR3: CASSESPRETQYF. As DNA, the CDR3 is TGTGCCAGCAGTGAATCCCCTAGAGAGACCCAGTACTTC. The chain links TRBV25-1 to TRBJ2-1; D unresolved. The J call may not be correct, given that the DNA end is closer to TRBJ2-5. CDR3 length: 13 amino acids. Germline assignment: CDR1 MGHDK and CDR2 SYGVNS.

The chain carries TRBV23-1 and TRBJ2-1; TRBD1 matches 7 bases. The DNA end is a closer match to TRBJ2-7, so the J assignment may be wrong. TRBV23-1 is known as an ORF, though its function is uncertain. The CDR3 has 11 amino acids. CDR3 region: CAMRGQYEQYF. CDR3 nucleotides: TGCGCCATGAGGGGGCAGTACGAGCAGTACTTC.

The chain has TRBV4-1 and TRBJ2-1; D remains unclear. Germline loops: CDR1 MGHRA, CDR2 YSYEKL. The germline V and J ends were trimmed by 0 bases and 12 bases, with 12 bases remaining between them. This CDR3 comprises 13 residues. The CDR3 loop reads CASSQDGWKRQFF. In nucleotides, the CDR3 is TGCGCCAGCAGCCAAGATGGCTGGAAGCGGCAGTTCTTC.

Concerning this clonotype itself: At one end, the junction sequence differs from germline, possibly due to a read error. The rearrangement links TRBV6-1 to TRBJ2-3; D ambiguous. Germline V gene sequence: CDR1 MNHNS, CDR2 SASEGT. CDR3 length equals 12 residues. In DNA form, the CDR3 reads TGTGCCAGCAGTGAATCCACAAACACGCAGTATTTC. Its protein is CASSESTNTQYF.

The rearrangement links TRBV27 to TRBJ2-5; the D gene could be TRBD1 or TRBD2 (5 bases each). CDR1 MNHEY and CDR2 SMNVEV come from the germline V gene (reference sequence). The CDR3 consists of 17 residues. V was clipped by 5 bases and J by 4 bases, with 23 bases between them. In nucleotides, the CDR3 is TGTGCCAGCAGTCCGGGCCGAGGGGCTTGTGACCCAGAGACCCAGTACTTC. Amino acids: CASSPGRGACDPETQYF.

This chain connects TRBV4-1 to TRBJ1-2, with D uncertain. The CDR3 contains 13 residues. CDR1 and CDR2 from the germline V gene are MGHRA and YSYEKL. Trimming removed 0 bases from V and 8 bases from J, with 10 bases in between. The CDR3 sequence: CASSQDRTYGYTF. In nucleotides, the CDR3 is TGCGCCAGCAGCCAAGATAGGACGTACGGCTACACCTTC.

This clonotype was detected ten times or more. The chain is built from TRBV6-1 and TRBJ1-5, with a weak D call TRBD1 (5 bases). The CDR3 length is 14 residues. Germline-derived CDR1 and CDR2 are MNHNS and SASEGT. V lost 4 bases and J lost 2, with 9 bases in between. The CDR3 region has the DNA TGTGCCAGCAGTGGATCGGGGGGCAATCAGCCCCAGCATTTT. This codes for CASSGSGGNQPQHF.

This clonotype was counted a single time. Germline and junction disagree at one end, which may indicate a read error. The CDR3 nucleotides read TGTGCCGCGGGGCATGGGGGCCGTGACCAAGAGACCCAGTATTTC. Translated, it gives CAAGHGGRDQETQYF. The chain is built from TRBV10-3 and TRBJ2-5, with D perhaps assigned TRBD1 or TRBD2 (6 bases each). Germline V gene lookup returns CDR1 ENHRY and CDR2 SYGVKD. This CDR3 spans 15 amino acids.

In its sample, this clonotype was seen many times. J is TRBJ2-1 and V is TRBV6-4, with 7 bases matching TRBD2. The germline V gene encodes CDR1 MRHNA and CDR2 SNTAGT. V gave up 1 base and J gave up 0 bases; unmatched junction bases: 0. CDR3 length: 15 amino acids. The CDR3 spells CASSDLAGSYNEQFF. The CDR3 DNA is TGTGCCAGCAGTGACTTAGCGGGCTCCTACAATGAGCAGTTCTTC.

With regard to this clonotype: A junction end diverges from the germline sequence, so it may reflect a read error. The V and J genes are TRBV6-5 and TRBJ2-6; the D is unclear. CDR1 MNHEY and CDR2 SVGAGI come from the germline V gene. This CDR3 is built from 14 residues. CDR3 DNA: TGTGTCAGCAGTTCTCCTTCTGGGGCCAACGTCCTGACTTTC. It yields the protein CVSSSPSGANVLTF.